A single sample gave rise to the 5 T cell receptor beta chains below, sequenced in a study of glioma-infiltrating T cells. Using RNA template, CDR3s of TCR alpha and beta were amplified with iRepertoire arm-PCR. Each CDR3 protein gets one entry after TCRdb re-called the multiplex PCR reads with MiXCR. The sample lists a few hundred thousand distinct CDR3 sequences; 41% were seen once. Sequenced input: glioma tissue, nonneoplastic brain tissue, or PBMCs (not recorded which). These receptors were obtained from a human donor with low-grade glioma or glioblastoma, undergoing nonglioma brain surgery, or in good health (not recorded which).

With respect to this clonotype: Being one base from a much bigger clone, this may be a read error. The rearrangement uses TRBV6-5 and TRBJ2-7; 10 nucleotides line up with TRBD2. The CDR3 totals 15 residues. Per germline, CDR1 MNHEY and CDR2 SVGAGI. The DNA of the CDR3 is TGTGCCAGCATTTACTCGAGGCTAGCGGGAGTCGAGCAGTACTTC. Amino acids: CASIYSRLAGVEQYF.

This clonotype was picked up many times. The chain couples TRBV20-1 to TRBJ2-3; maybe TRBD2 (6 bases). Between the trimmed V and J ends, which lost 3 bases and 0 bases, there was a span of 10 bases. The germline V gene encodes CDR1 DFQATT and CDR2 SNEGSKA (reference sequence). This CDR3 is 14 amino acids long. The CDR3 bases are TGCAGTGCTAGTAGGGCGGGGAGCACAGATACGCAGTATTTT. The encoded protein is CSASRAGSTDTQYF.

This clonotype was seen just once. Possible read error: a much larger clone is one base away. The rearrangement joins TRBV7-9 to TRBJ1-1, with D unclear. CDR3 length equals 13 residues. Germline values: CDR1 SEHNR, CDR2 FQNEAQ (reference sequence). For the CDR3, the DNA is TGTGCCAGCAGCTTGCAGATGAACGCTGAAGCTTTCTTT. It encodes CASSLQMNAEAFF.

As concerns this clonotype: This may be a read error: a much more frequent sequence differs by one nucleotide. The rearrangement joins TRBV15 to TRBJ1-2; no clear D. Germline V lookup: CDR1 LNHNV, CDR2 YYDKDF (reference sequence). There are 13 residues in the CDR3. Here the CDR3 DNA reads TGTGCCACCAGCAGAGATAACCTCAATGGCTACGCCTTC. It yields the protein CATSRDNLNGYAF.

The table lists this clonotype with a count of one. A single base separates this from a much larger clone, so it may be a read error. The chain has TRBV20-1 and TRBJ2-7, with 9 bases lining up with TRBD2. Germline CDR1 DFQATT, CDR2 SNEGSKA (reference sequence). This CDR3 has 16 amino acids. In nucleotides, the CDR3 is TGCAGTGCTAGGGTAGCGGGAGCCGCGGGTTCCTACGAGCAGCACTTC. It specifies CSARVAGAAGSYEQHF.